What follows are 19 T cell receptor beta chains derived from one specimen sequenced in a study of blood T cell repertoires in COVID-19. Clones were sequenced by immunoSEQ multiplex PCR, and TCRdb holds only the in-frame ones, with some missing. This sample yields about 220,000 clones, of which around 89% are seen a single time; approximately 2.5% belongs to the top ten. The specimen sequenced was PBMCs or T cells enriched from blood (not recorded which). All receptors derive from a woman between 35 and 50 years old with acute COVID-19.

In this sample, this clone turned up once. The DNA of the CDR3 is TGTGCCAGCTCATCCGGCGATGGGGCGACCATATATTTT. Its translation is CASSSGDGATIYF. The chain recombines TRBV18 with TRBJ1-3, with D perhaps TRBD1 (5 bases). The ends were cut back, 5 bases at V and 10 bases at J, with 15 bases in the middle. CDR3 length: 13 amino acids. Germline V CDR1 and CDR2: KGHSH, LQKENI.

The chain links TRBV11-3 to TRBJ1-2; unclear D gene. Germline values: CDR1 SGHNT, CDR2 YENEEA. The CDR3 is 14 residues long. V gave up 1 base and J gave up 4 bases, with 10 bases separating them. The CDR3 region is CASSLVLSAYGYTF. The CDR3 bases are TGTGCCAGCAGCTTAGTCCTAAGTGCCTATGGCTACACCTTC.

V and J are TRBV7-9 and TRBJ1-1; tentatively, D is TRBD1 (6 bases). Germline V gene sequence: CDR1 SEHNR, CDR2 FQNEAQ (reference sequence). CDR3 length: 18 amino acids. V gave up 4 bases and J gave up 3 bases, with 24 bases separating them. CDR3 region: CASSSTPGGLLVDTEAFF. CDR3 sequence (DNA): TGTGCCAGCAGCTCAACCCCCGGGGGGCTCTTGGTAGACACTGAAGCTTTCTTT.

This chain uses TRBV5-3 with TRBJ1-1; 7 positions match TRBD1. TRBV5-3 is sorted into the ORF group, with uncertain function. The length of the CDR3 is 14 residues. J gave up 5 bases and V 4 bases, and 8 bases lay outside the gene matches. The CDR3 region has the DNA TGTGCCAGAAGCCAAGGGACAGCCGGGACTGAAGCTTTCTTT. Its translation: CARSQGTAGTEAFF.

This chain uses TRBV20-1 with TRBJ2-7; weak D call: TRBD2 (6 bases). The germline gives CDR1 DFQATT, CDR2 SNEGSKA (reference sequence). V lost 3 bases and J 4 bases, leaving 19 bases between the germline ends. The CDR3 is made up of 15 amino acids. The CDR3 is CSASIPNGGIYEQYF. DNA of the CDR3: TGCAGTGCTAGTATCCCTAACGGCGGGATATACGAGCAGTACTTC.

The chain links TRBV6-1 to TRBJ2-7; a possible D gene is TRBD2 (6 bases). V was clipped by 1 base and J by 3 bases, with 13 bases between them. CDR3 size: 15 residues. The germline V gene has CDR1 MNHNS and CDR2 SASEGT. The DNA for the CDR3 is TGTGCCAGCAGTGAAGTGGGGGGTAATCGCTACGAGCAGTACGTC. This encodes CASSEVGGNRYEQYV.

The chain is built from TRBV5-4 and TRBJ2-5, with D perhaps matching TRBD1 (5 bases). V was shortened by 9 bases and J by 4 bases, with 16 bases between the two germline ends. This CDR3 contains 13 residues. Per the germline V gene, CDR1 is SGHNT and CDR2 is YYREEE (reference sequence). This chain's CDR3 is CATGKQGGETQYF. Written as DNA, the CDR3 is TGTGCCACTGGAAAGCAGGGTGGAGAGACCCAGTACTTC. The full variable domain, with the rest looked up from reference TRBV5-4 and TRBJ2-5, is ETGVTQSPTHLIKTRGQQVTLRCSSQSGHNTVSWYQQALGQGPQFIFQYYREEENGRGNFPPRFSGLQFPNYSSELNVNALELDDSALYLCATGKQGGETQYFGPGTRLLVL.

The CDR3 sequence is CASTPRTQSYGYTF. CDR3 in DNA: TGTGCCAGCACCCCCCGGACACAGTCCTATGGCTACACCTTC. J is TRBJ1-2 and V is TRBV7-9; perhaps TRBD1 as D (5 bases). This CDR3 spans 14 amino acids. V lost 7 bases to trimming and J lost 4 bases, with 16 bases between them. The germline V gene encodes CDR1 SEHNR and CDR2 FQNEAQ (reference sequence). Complete variable domain (other parts from reference TRBV7-9 and TRBJ1-2): DTGVSQNPRHKITKRGQNVTFRCDPISEHNRLYWYRQTLGQGPEFLTYFQNEAQLEKSRLLSDRFSAERPKGSFSTLEIQRTEQGDSAMYLCASTPRTQSYGYTFGSGTRLTVV.

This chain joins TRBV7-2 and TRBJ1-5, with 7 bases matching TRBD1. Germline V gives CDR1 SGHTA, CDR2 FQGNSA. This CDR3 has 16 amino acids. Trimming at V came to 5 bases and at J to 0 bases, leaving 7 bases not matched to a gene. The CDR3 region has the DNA TGTGCCAGCAGCCCGAGACAGGGCAATAGCAATCAGCCCCAGCATTTT. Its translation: CASSPRQGNSNQPQHF.

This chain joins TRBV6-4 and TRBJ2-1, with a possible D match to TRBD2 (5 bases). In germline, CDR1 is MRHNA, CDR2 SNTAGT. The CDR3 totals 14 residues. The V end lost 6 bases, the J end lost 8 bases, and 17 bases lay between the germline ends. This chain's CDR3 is CASRPLRESHEQFF. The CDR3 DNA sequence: TGTGCCAGCAGACCTCTTAGGGAGAGTCATGAGCAGTTCTTC.

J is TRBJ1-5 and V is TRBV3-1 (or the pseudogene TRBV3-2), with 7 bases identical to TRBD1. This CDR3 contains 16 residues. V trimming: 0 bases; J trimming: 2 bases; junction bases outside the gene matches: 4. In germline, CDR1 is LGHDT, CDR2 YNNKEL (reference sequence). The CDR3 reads CASSQDSQGGNQPQHF. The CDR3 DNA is TGTGCCAGCAGCCAAGATAGTCAGGGGGGCAATCAGCCCCAGCATTTT.

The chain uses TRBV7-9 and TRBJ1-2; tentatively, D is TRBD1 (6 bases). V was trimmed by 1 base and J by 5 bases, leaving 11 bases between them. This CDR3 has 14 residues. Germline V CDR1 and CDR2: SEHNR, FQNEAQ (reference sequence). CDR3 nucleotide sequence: TGTGCCAGCAGCTTAGATCGGACAGTTTATGGCTACACCTTC. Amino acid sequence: CASSLDRTVYGYTF.

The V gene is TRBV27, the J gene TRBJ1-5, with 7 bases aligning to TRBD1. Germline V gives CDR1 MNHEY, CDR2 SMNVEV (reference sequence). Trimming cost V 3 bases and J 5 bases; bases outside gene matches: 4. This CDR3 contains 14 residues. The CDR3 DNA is TGTGCCAGCAGTTTGACAGGGTCCGATCAGCCCCAGCATTTT. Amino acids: CASSLTGSDQPQHF.

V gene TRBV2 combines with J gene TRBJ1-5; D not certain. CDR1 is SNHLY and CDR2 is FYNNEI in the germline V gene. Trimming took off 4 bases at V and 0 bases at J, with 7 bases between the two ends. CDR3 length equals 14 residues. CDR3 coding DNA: TGTGCCAGCAGTGGGAGCCTTAGCAATCAGCCCCAGCATTTT. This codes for CASSGSLSNQPQHF.

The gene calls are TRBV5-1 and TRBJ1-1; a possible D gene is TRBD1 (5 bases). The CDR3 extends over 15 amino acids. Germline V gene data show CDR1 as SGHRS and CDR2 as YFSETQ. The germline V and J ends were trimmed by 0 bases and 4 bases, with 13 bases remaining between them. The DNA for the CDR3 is TGCGCCAGCAGCTTGGACGGGACTGGAGCCACTGAAGCTTTCTTT. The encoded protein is CASSLDGTGATEAFF.

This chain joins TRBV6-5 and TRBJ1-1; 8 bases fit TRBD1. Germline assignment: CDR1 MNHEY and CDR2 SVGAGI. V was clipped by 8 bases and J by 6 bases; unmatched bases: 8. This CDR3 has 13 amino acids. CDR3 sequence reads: CASLRQGISEAFF. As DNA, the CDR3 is TGTGCCAGCTTGAGACAGGGGATTTCTGAAGCTTTCTTT.

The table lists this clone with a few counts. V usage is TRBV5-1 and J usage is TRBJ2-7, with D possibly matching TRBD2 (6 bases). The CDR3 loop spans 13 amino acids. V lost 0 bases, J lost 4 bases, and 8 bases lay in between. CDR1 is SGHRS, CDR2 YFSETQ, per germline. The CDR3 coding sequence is TGCGCCAGCAGCTTGGCGGAGGGGTACGAGCAGTACGTC. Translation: CASSLAEGYEQYV.

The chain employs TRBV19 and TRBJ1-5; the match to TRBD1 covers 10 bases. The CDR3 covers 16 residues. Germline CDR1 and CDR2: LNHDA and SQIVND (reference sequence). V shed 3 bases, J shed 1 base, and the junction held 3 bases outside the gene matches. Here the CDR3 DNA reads TGTGCCAGTAGTATGGGGACAGGGGCCAGCAATCAGCCCCAGCATTTT. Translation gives CASSMGTGASNQPQHF.

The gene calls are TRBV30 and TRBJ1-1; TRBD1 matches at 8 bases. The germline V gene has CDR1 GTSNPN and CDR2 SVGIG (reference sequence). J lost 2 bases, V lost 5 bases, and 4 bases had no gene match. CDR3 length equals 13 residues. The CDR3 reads CAWLDRANTEAFF. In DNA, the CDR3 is TGTGCCTGGCTGGACAGGGCAAACACTGAAGCTTTCTTT.